This is a list of T cell receptor beta chains from one sample in a study of shared clonotypes between healthy human individuals. Generated by immunoSEQ multiplex PCR, the TCRdb table keeps only in-frame clones and is missing some. The data show around 2.1 million clones, about 92% seen once. What was sequenced was naive CD8+ T cells from PBMCs. The receptors come from a man younger than 30 in good health. Some clones in this sample may be carry-over from other donors' samples. CDR3s include the opening cysteine and the closing phenylalanine or tryptophan. Each record gives: J gene, CDR3 length, clone size, D gene, V gene, CDR3 protein, CDR3 DNA. D genes are given only for firm matches. Part of the rows lack a size; the others show once, few, many or a class for expanded clones.

j_gene: TRBJ2-7
len: 14
abundance: once
d_gene: NA
v_gene: TRBV7-2
CDR3aa: CASSLGRGSYEQYF
CDR3nt: TGTGCCAGCAGCTTAGGGCGGGGATCCTACGAGCAGTACTTC

j_gene: TRBJ1-2
len: 14
abundance: NA
d_gene: NA
v_gene: TRBV6-5
CDR3aa: CASSDFGGFYGYTF
CDR3nt: TGTGCCAGCAGTGACTTCGGGGGGTTCTATGGCTACACCTTC

j_gene: TRBJ2-3
len: 14
abundance: once
d_gene: NA
v_gene: TRBV19
CDR3aa: CASSVGFSTDTQYF
CDR3nt: TGTGCCAGTAGTGTGGGCTTTAGCACAGATACGCAGTATTTT

j_gene: TRBJ2-7
len: 17
abundance: NA
d_gene: NA
v_gene: TRBV2
CDR3aa: CASSDRQTARPPYEQYF
CDR3nt: TGTGCCAGCAGTGATCGCCAAACGGCCAGACCACCCTACGAGCAGTACTTC

j_gene: TRBJ2-7
len: 15
abundance: NA
d_gene: NA
v_gene: TRBV10-3
CDR3aa: CAISDSLGPGYEQYF
CDR3nt: TGTGCCATCAGTGACTCCCTAGGGCCAGGCTACGAGCAGTACTTC

j_gene: TRBJ1-2
len: 13
abundance: NA
d_gene: NA
v_gene: TRBV5-1
CDR3aa: CASSQDPWDGYTF
CDR3nt: TGCGCCAGCAGTCAGGACCCGTGGGATGGCTACACCTTC

j_gene: TRBJ1-5
len: 17
abundance: NA
d_gene: TRBD1
v_gene: TRBV7-9
CDR3aa: CASSLALPSGGYEPQHF
CDR3nt: TGTGCCAGCAGCTTAGCGCTCCCGTCAGGGGGCTATGAGCCCCAGCATTTT

j_gene: TRBJ1-2
len: 13
abundance: NA
d_gene: TRBD1
v_gene: TRBV27
CDR3aa: CASSLTGVHGYTF
CDR3nt: TGTGCCAGCAGCTTGACAGGGGTTCATGGCTACACCTTC

j_gene: TRBJ2-7
len: 14
abundance: NA
d_gene: NA
v_gene: TRBV6-5
CDR3aa: CASSPRQPANEQYF
CDR3nt: TGTGCCAGCAGCCCAAGACAGCCGGCGAACGAGCAGTACTTC

j_gene: TRBJ2-7
len: 13
abundance: NA
d_gene: TRBD2
v_gene: TRBV7-6
CDR3aa: CASSAGLAAEQYF
CDR3nt: TGTGCCAGCAGCGCCGGACTAGCTGCCGAGCAGTACTTC

j_gene: TRBJ2-7
len: 14
abundance: NA
d_gene: NA
v_gene: TRBV27
CDR3aa: CASSFYGEYYEQYF
CDR3nt: TGTGCCAGCAGTTTCTATGGGGAATACTACGAGCAGTACTTC

j_gene: TRBJ2-7
len: 16
abundance: NA
d_gene: TRBD2
v_gene: TRBV6-5
CDR3aa: CASSSGTSGILYEQYF
CDR3nt: TGTGCCAGCAGTTCCGGGACTAGCGGGATATTGTACGAGCAGTACTTC

j_gene: TRBJ2-7
len: 13
abundance: NA
d_gene: NA
v_gene: TRBV28
CDR3aa: CASSPHRAYEQYF
CDR3nt: TGTGCCAGCAGTCCTCACAGAGCCTACGAGCAGTACTTC

j_gene: TRBJ2-7
len: 15
abundance: NA
d_gene: NA
v_gene: TRBV4-1
CDR3aa: CASSQGDGPSYEQYF
CDR3nt: TGCGCCAGCAGCCAAGGTGACGGCCCTTCCTACGAGCAGTACTTC

j_gene: TRBJ2-1
len: 17
abundance: NA
d_gene: TRBD2
v_gene: TRBV4-1
CDR3aa: CASSQDQGAGAGNEQFF
CDR3nt: TGCGCCAGCAGCCAAGATCAGGGAGCGGGAGCTGGCAATGAGCAGTTCTTC

j_gene: TRBJ2-3
len: 16
abundance: NA
d_gene: NA
v_gene: TRBV4-1
CDR3aa: CASSQDPGSLGDTQYF
CDR3nt: TGCGCCAGCAGCCAAGATCCGGGGAGTTTGGGGGATACGCAGTATTTT

j_gene: TRBJ2-5
len: 14
abundance: NA
d_gene: NA
v_gene: TRBV10-2
CDR3aa: CASSEKGDRETQYF
CDR3nt: TGCGCCAGCAGTGAGAAAGGGGACCGGGAGACCCAGTACTTC

j_gene: TRBJ2-2
len: 15
abundance: NA
d_gene: TRBD2
v_gene: TRBV11-2
CDR3aa: CASSLAGRGTGELFF
CDR3nt: TGTGCCAGCAGCTTAGCCGGGAGGGGCACCGGGGAGCTGTTTTTT

j_gene: TRBJ1-1
len: 14
abundance: NA
d_gene: NA
v_gene: TRBV7-9
CDR3aa: CASSLTGGGTEAFF
CDR3nt: TGTGCCAGCAGCTTAACCGGGGGAGGGACTGAAGCTTTCTTT

j_gene: TRBJ2-3
len: 16
abundance: once
d_gene: TRBD2
v_gene: TRBV5-4
CDR3aa: CASSLASGMLTDTQYF
CDR3nt: TGTGCCAGCAGCTTGGCTAGCGGGATGTTAACAGATACGCAGTATTTT

j_gene: TRBJ2-7
len: 14
abundance: NA
d_gene: NA
v_gene: TRBV28
CDR3aa: CASTSGQSFYEQYF
CDR3nt: TGTGCCAGTACCTCCGGACAGAGTTTCTACGAGCAGTACTTC

j_gene: TRBJ1-1
len: 12
abundance: NA
d_gene: NA
v_gene: TRBV4-1
CDR3aa: CASSQTGTEAFF
CDR3nt: TGCGCCAGCAGCCAAACGGGGACTGAAGCTTTCTTT

j_gene: TRBJ1-5
len: 15
abundance: NA
d_gene: NA
v_gene: TRBV19
CDR3aa: CASSMSGFPNQPQHF
CDR3nt: TGTGCCAGTAGTATGTCGGGGTTTCCTAATCAGCCCCAGCATTTT

j_gene: TRBJ2-7
len: 15
abundance: NA
d_gene: NA
v_gene: TRBV27
CDR3aa: CASSPLGTPTYEQYF
CDR3nt: TGTGCCAGCAGTCCCCTTGGGACTCCAACCTACGAGCAGTACTTC

j_gene: TRBJ2-3
len: 12
abundance: NA
d_gene: NA
v_gene: TRBV5-4
CDR3aa: CASSLDKDTQYF
CDR3nt: TGTGCCAGCAGCTTGGACAAAGATACGCAGTATTTT

j_gene: TRBJ1-6
len: 17
abundance: NA
d_gene: TRBD1
v_gene: TRBV4-2
CDR3aa: CASSQEPGQGVNSPLHF
CDR3nt: TGTGCCAGCAGCCAAGAACCGGGACAGGGGGTTAATTCACCCCTCCACTTT

j_gene: TRBJ2-7
len: 15
abundance: NA
d_gene: TRBD2
v_gene: TRBV5-1
CDR3aa: CASSRTTSAVYEQYF
CDR3nt: TGCGCCAGCAGCCGGACGACTAGCGCAGTCTACGAGCAGTACTTC

j_gene: TRBJ2-1
len: 15
abundance: NA
d_gene: NA
v_gene: TRBV6-1
CDR3aa: CASSEAARAVGEQFF
CDR3nt: TGTGCCAGCAGTGAAGCTGCGCGAGCCGTGGGGGAGCAGTTCTTC

j_gene: TRBJ2-7
len: 18
abundance: NA
d_gene: TRBD2
v_gene: TRBV7-2
CDR3aa: CASSFTGTSGIFKGEQYF
CDR3nt: TGTGCCAGCAGCTTCACCGGGACTAGCGGGATTTTCAAAGGCGAGCAGTACTTC

j_gene: TRBJ2-7
len: 14
abundance: NA
d_gene: TRBD1
v_gene: TRBV27
CDR3aa: CASSGTANSYEQYF
CDR3nt: TGTGCCAGCAGTGGGACAGCCAACTCCTACGAGCAGTACTTC

j_gene: TRBJ2-5
len: 16
abundance: NA
d_gene: TRBD2
v_gene: TRBV28
CDR3aa: CASSFTSGFLGGTQYF
CDR3nt: TGTGCCAGCAGTTTTACTAGCGGGTTCCTGGGTGGGACCCAGTACTTC

j_gene: TRBJ2-5
len: 14
abundance: NA
d_gene: NA
v_gene: TRBV2
CDR3aa: CASSERGAQETQYF
CDR3nt: TGTGCCAGCAGTGAACGGGGGGCCCAAGAGACCCAGTACTTC